This T cell receptor (beta chain) was documented in a study of blood T cell repertoires in COVID-19. About the study: PBMCs, B-cell-depleted T cells, or T cells were the source of the cDNA or gDNA that made up the material.

As processed by the authors: For nucleated cells, counts were estimated from reference gene primer amplification. Profiled with immunoSEQ multiplex PCR; TCRdb holds only in-frame clones, not every one. Clonal size and the V and J genes are those of that table, whereas D and trimming came from the DNA. The sample has about 190,000 clones, around 83% seen once. Germline V gene lookup returns CDR1 SGDLS and CDR2 YYNGEE. Unmatched junction bases numbered 7, after V lost 6 bases and J lost 7 bases. The CDR3 has 13 residues. The gene calls are TRBV9 and TRBJ2-1, with 7 positions matching TRBD2. The receptor comes from a woman under 40 with active or convalescent COVID-19. Sequenced sample: peripheral blood. Here the CDR3 reads CASNIGLGNEQFF. CDR3 nucleotides: TGTGCCAGCAATATTGGACTAGGAAATGAGCAGTTCTTC.